The 2 T cell receptor beta chains in this list originate from one sample, sequenced in a study of T cells in Graves' hyperthyroidism and ophthalmopathy. TCR beta CDR3 regions were amplified from RNA transcripts. Initially, a first-round RT-PCR of the TCR CDR3 employed the HTBI primer set. TCRdb re-called the multiplex PCR reads with MiXCR, one entry per CDR3 protein. The sample lists approximately 620,000 distinct CDR3 sequences, about 15% occurring once. The sample was blood. Every receptor here comes from a woman aged 25 to 39 with Graves' hyperthyroidism that later progressed to Graves' ophthalmopathy.

The chain uses TRBV28 and TRBJ1-2; D is undetermined. Trimming shortened V by 6 bases and J by 2 bases, and 10 bases separated the two germline ends. CDR3 size: 13 residues. Germline lookup yields CDR1 MDHEN and CDR2 SYDVKM. In DNA form, the CDR3 reads TGTGCCAGCAGCGTACAGCAAAACTATGGCTACACCTTC. Encoded protein: CASSVQQNYGYTF.

This clonotype was counted only a few times. The chain carries TRBV7-3 and TRBJ1-1, with D unclear. Germline CDR1 reads SGHTA; CDR2 reads FQGTGA. The CDR3 covers 14 residues. V shed 3 bases and J shed 0 bases, with 8 bases lying between them. CDR3 residues: CASSFHLVNTEAFF. CDR3 DNA: TGTGCCAGCAGCTTCCATCTTGTGAACACTGAAGCTTTCTTT.